These 20 T cell receptor beta chains were all obtained from the same sample, sequenced in a study of T cell responses to AZD1222 COVID-19 vaccine. Some clones are missing from TCRdb's copy, which holds only in-frame ones; the method was immunoSEQ multiplex PCR. The sample shows approximately 64,000 clones, roughly 84% of them seen only once. Sequenced material: peripheral blood, taken on day 0 of AZD1222 vaccination. These receptors were obtained from an adult in good health.

This chain joins TRBV19 and TRBJ1-5; maybe TRBD1 (5 bases). This CDR3 spans 18 amino acids. Germline V CDR1 and CDR2: LNHDA, SQIVND (reference sequence). The V end was cut by 3 bases, the J end by 0 bases, with 18 bases between. The CDR3 protein is CASSILAGRTHSNQPQHF. The CDR3 DNA follows: TGTGCCAGTAGTATTTTGGCAGGGAGGACGCATAGCAATCAGCCCCAGCATTTT.

This sequence joins TRBV5-5 and TRBJ2-7; 9 nucleotides align to TRBD1. V was pared by 2 bases and J by 3 bases, with 9 bases of the junction left unmatched. The V gene's germline CDR1 is SGHKS and CDR2 YYEKEE (reference sequence). The length of the CDR3 is 16 residues. The CDR3: CASSFVTGTGNYEQYF. DNA for the CDR3: TGTGCCAGCAGCTTTGTAACCGGGACAGGGAACTACGAGCAGTACTTC.

J is TRBJ1-1 and V is TRBV11-1; a weak D match, TRBD1 (5 bases). This CDR3 contains 13 residues. Between the trimmed V and J ends, which lost 5 bases and 4 bases, there was a span of 11 bases. Germline CDR1 reads SGHAT; CDR2 reads FQDESV (reference sequence). CDR3 protein: CASSLGELTEAFF. CDR3 coding DNA: TGTGCCAGCAGCCTAGGGGAGCTCACTGAAGCTTTCTTT.

This clone has more than one count but fewer than ten. Written as DNA, the CDR3 is TGTGCCAGCAGCTTAGACACTAACACTGAAGCTTTCTTT. Its protein is CASSLDTNTEAFF. The chain links TRBV7-9 to TRBJ1-1; D is unresolved. V lost 1 base, J lost 2 bases, and 5 bases lay in between. The germline gives CDR1 SEHNR, CDR2 FQNEAQ (reference sequence). This CDR3 comprises 13 residues.

The chain recombines TRBV6-5 with TRBJ2-5; D remains unclear. V shed 0 bases and J shed 2 bases, with 7 bases lying between them. CDR1 and CDR2 from the germline V gene are MNHEY and SVGAGI. The CDR3 runs 14 residues. CDR3 region: CASSYSDKQETQYF. The CDR3, as DNA: TGTGCCAGCAGTTACTCAGACAAACAAGAGACCCAGTACTTC.

J is TRBJ1-6 and V is TRBV5-1, with D maybe TRBD1 (5 bases). The germline CDR1 and CDR2 sequences are SGHRS and YFSETQ. V lost 0 bases and J 2 bases, leaving 15 bases between the germline ends. This CDR3 spans 18 amino acids. The CDR3: CASSLGLGVGAYNSPLHF. DNA for the CDR3: TGCGCCAGCAGCTTGGGATTGGGGGTTGGAGCCTATAATTCACCCCTCCACTTT.

This clone is medium-sized in the sample. J is TRBJ1-4 and V is TRBV2, with no clear D. Trimming took off 4 bases at V and 8 bases at J, with 17 bases between the two ends. This CDR3 comprises 15 residues. Germline CDR1 is SNHLY and CDR2 is FYNNEI. The CDR3 nucleotides read TGTGCCAGCAGTGCGTTTGCCCCCCTGGGGGAAAAACTGTTTTTT. Protein product: CASSAFAPLGEKLFF. Looking up the rest from reference TRBV2 and TRBJ1-4 gives the full variable domain: EPEVTQTPSHQVTQMGQEVILRCVPISNHLYFYWYRQILGQKVEFLVSFYNNEISEKSEIFDDQFSVERPDGSNFTLKIRSTKLEDSAMYFCASSAFAPLGEKLFFGSGTQLSVL.

The chain combines TRBV12-3 or TRBV12-4 with TRBJ2-7, with D uncertain. V lost 7 bases to trimming and J lost 3 bases, with 13 bases between them. This CDR3 has 13 residues. CDR3 protein: CASNPDGFYEQYF. In DNA, the CDR3 is TGTGCCAGCAACCCCGATGGCTTCTACGAGCAGTACTTC.

The chain joins TRBV2 to TRBJ1-6; D uncertain. V lost 9 bases and J 4 bases, leaving 13 bases between the germline ends. CDR3 size: 14 residues. Germline V lookup: CDR1 SNHLY, CDR2 FYNNEI. CDR3 sequence: CASSLGGYNSPLHF. Written as DNA, the CDR3 is TGTGCCAGTTCCCTCGGAGGGTATAATTCACCCCTCCACTTT.

This clone was observed a few times. The genes are TRBV7-8 and TRBJ1-2; the D gene is possibly TRBD1 (6 bases). The length of the CDR3 is 14 residues. CDR1 is SGHVS and CDR2 is FQNEAQ in the germline V gene. V lost 8 bases and J 8 bases, leaving 21 bases between the germline ends. The DNA of the CDR3 is TGTGCCAGCCAGAGATTCGTGGGGGCGCAGGGCTACACCTTC. Its translation is CASQRFVGAQGYTF.

This chain connects TRBV4-1 to TRBJ1-3; D is uncertain. The CDR3 runs to 15 residues. The ends were cut back, 0 bases at V and 1 base at J, with 7 bases in the middle. Germline values: CDR1 MGHRA, CDR2 YSYEKL. The CDR3 reads CASSQDPGSGNTIYF. The DNA for the CDR3 is TGCGCCAGCAGCCAAGATCCCGGGTCTGGAAACACCATATATTTT.

V is TRBV6-5 and J is TRBJ1-6; tentative D call: TRBD1 (6 bases). V was shortened by 4 bases and J by 2 bases, with 9 bases between the two germline ends. Germline CDR1 and CDR2: MNHEY and SVGAGI. The CDR3 consists of 15 residues. This CDR3 is CASSSTGPYNSPLHF. In DNA, the CDR3 is TGTGCCAGCAGTTCCACAGGGCCCTATAATTCACCCCTCCACTTT.

Here the CDR3 DNA reads TGTGCCAGCAGCCCGGACAGGGCGGGTGGCGACACTGAAGCTTTCTTT. Translating it yields CASSPDRAGGDTEAFF. This chain joins TRBV5-4 and TRBJ1-1; 8 bases align to TRBD1. The ends lost 4 bases at V and 3 bases at J; junction bases unmatched: 11. Germline-derived CDR1 and CDR2 are SGHNT and YYREEE (reference sequence). The CDR3 is 16 amino acids.

V and J are TRBV29-1 and TRBJ1-3; possibly TRBD1 for D (5 bases). This CDR3 comprises 12 residues. Trimming removed 6 bases at V and 1 base at J, with 7 bases between. Looked up from germline, CDR1 is SQVTM and CDR2 is ANQGSEA. The CDR3 region is CSVGDSGNTIYF. The CDR3 DNA is TGCAGCGTGGGGGATTCTGGAAACACCATATATTTT. Variable domain in full (rest from reference TRBV29-1 and TRBJ1-3): SAVISQKPSRDICQRGTSLTIQCQVDSQVTMMFWYRQQPGQSLTLIATANQGSEATYESGFVIDKFPISRPNLTFSTLTVSNMSPEDSSIYLCSVGDSGNTIYFGEGSWLTVV.

The chain employs TRBV9 and TRBJ2-2; possible D gene TRBD1, 5 bases. CDR3 length: 15 residues. V was shortened by 0 bases and J by 3 bases, with 9 bases between the two germline ends. Germline V gene sequence: CDR1 SGDLS, CDR2 YYNGEE. The CDR3 nucleotides are TGTGCCAGCAGCGTAGGGCAGGGATACACCGGGGAGCTGTTTTTT. Encoded protein: CASSVGQGYTGELFF.

The DNA for the CDR3 is TGTGCCACCAGCAGAGATCCGAGTTACACTGAAGCTTTCTTT. It yields the protein CATSRDPSYTEAFF. The V gene is TRBV15, the J gene TRBJ1-1; D is uncertain. The CDR3 covers 14 residues. Germline V CDR1 and CDR2: LNHNV, YYDKDF (reference sequence). V was pared by 0 bases and J by 3 bases, with 8 bases between.

This chain links TRBV19 with TRBJ1-2, with a tentative D call TRBD1 (5 bases). The CDR3 length is 11 residues. The germline V and J ends were trimmed by 7 bases and 7 bases, with 10 bases remaining between them. Germline CDR1 is LNHDA and CDR2 is SQIVND (reference sequence). The DNA for the CDR3 is TGTGCCAGTATGACAGCGGGTGGCTACACCTTC. Protein product: CASMTAGGYTF.

The rearrangement joins TRBV6-2 or TRBV6-3 to TRBJ1-2, with 7 bases fitting TRBD1. Trimming cost V 2 bases and J 6 bases; bases outside gene matches: 9. Germline values: CDR1 MNHEY, CDR2 SVGEGT. The CDR3 consists of 15 residues. Written as DNA, the CDR3 is TGTGCCAGCAGTTACCCCCAGGGGACAGATGATGGCTACACCTTC. Protein sequence: CASSYPQGTDDGYTF.

The chain recombines TRBV7-3 with TRBJ2-3, with D hard to call. Trimming shortened V by 3 bases and J by 4 bases, and 8 bases separated the two germline ends. Germline V gene sequence: CDR1 SGHTA, CDR2 FQGTGA. This CDR3 comprises 13 residues. Here the CDR3 reads CASSFAGADTQYF. In DNA form, the CDR3 reads TGTGCCAGCAGCTTTGCTGGGGCAGATACGCAGTATTTT.

The chain employs TRBV19 and TRBJ1-2; no reliable D call. V lost 3 bases and J 0 bases, leaving 5 bases between the germline ends. The germline V gene has CDR1 LNHDA and CDR2 SQIVND (reference sequence). There are 13 residues in the CDR3. CDR3 residues: CASSMVPNYGYTF. The CDR3 nucleotides read TGTGCCAGTAGTATGGTTCCTAACTATGGCTACACCTTC.